These 8 T cell receptor beta chains originate from one sample sequenced in a study of CD8 T cells in Susac syndrome. The RNA, about 0.45 to 1 ug, was put through reverse transcription using random hexamers. TCRdb used MiXCR to reprocess the immunoSEQ multiplex PCR reads, holding one entry per CDR3 protein. This sample carries roughly 150,000 distinct CDR3 sequences, 90% to 97% of them seen once, and the ten largest clones take about 0.08%. Sequences were obtained from CD4+ T cells from PBMCs. These receptors all stem from a human donor with Susac syndrome.

This clonotype has a handful of counts. The chain couples TRBV29-1 to TRBJ2-5; D is unclear. The V and J ends lost 1 base and 0 bases respectively, with 6 bases between them. The CDR3 contains 13 residues. CDR1 is SQVTM and CDR2 is ANQGSEA in the germline V gene. As DNA, the CDR3 is TGCAGCGTTGAAGGCTTGTACCAAGAGACCCAGTACTTC. Amino acids: CSVEGLYQETQYF.

This chain connects TRBV28 to TRBJ1-1, with TRBD1 matching 7 bases. CDR3 length: 15 residues. Germline CDR1 is MDHEN and CDR2 is SYDVKM. V shed 5 bases, J shed 1 base, and the junction held 7 bases outside the gene matches. The CDR3 DNA is TGTGCCAGCAGTCAGGACAGGCAACCGAACACTGAAGCTTTCTTT. It codes for CASSQDRQPNTEAFF.

This sequence joins TRBV5-6 and TRBJ1-2; D may be TRBD1 (5 bases). The V end lost 1 base, the J end lost 1 base, and 11 bases lay between the germline ends. Germline V CDR1 and CDR2: SGHDT, YYEEEE. The CDR3 consists of 15 residues. The CDR3 is CASSLSGRGNYGYTF. The CDR3 DNA is TGTGCCAGCAGCTTGTCAGGGAGGGGTAACTATGGCTACACCTTC.

The genes are TRBV11-1 and TRBJ1-1, with D possibly being TRBD1 (5 bases). V was clipped by 3 bases and J by 7 bases, with 18 bases between them. CDR1 SGHAT and CDR2 FQDESV come from the germline V gene (reference sequence). The CDR3 is 15 amino acids. Here the CDR3 reads CASSLGTPMNGEAFF. The DNA of the CDR3 is TGTGCCAGCAGCTTGGGGACCCCGATGAACGGTGAAGCTTTCTTT.

V usage is TRBV7-9 and J usage is TRBJ2-5; 8 nucleotides agree with TRBD2. J gave up 5 bases and V 3 bases, and 8 bases lay outside the gene matches. This CDR3 region has 15 residues. Germline CDR1 SEHNR, CDR2 FQNEAQ (reference sequence). CDR3 amino acids: CASSLAGGTLETQYF. As DNA, the CDR3 is TGTGCCAGCAGCTTGGCGGGAGGTACGTTGGAGACCCAGTACTTC.

The chain uses TRBV27 and TRBJ2-6; D is possibly TRBD1 (6 bases). Germline values: CDR1 MNHEY, CDR2 SMNVEV (reference sequence). V lost 4 bases to trimming and J lost 0 bases, with 19 bases between them. The CDR3 has 19 amino acids. In nucleotides, the CDR3 is TGTGCCAGCAGTTCCAAGGGCAGGGGACCGATCTCTGGGGCCAACGTCCTGACTTTC. Translation gives CASSSKGRGPISGANVLTF.

The chain links TRBV3-1 to TRBJ2-1, with 7 bases identical to TRBD2. The ends lost 4 bases at V and 9 bases at J; junction bases unmatched: 9. Germline V CDR1 and CDR2: LGHDT, YNNKEL (reference sequence). The CDR3 has 14 residues. The CDR3 coding sequence is TGTGCCAGCAGCCCGGGGGGATCTTATAGTGAGCAGTTCTTC. This encodes CASSPGGSYSEQFF.

A single count supports this clonotype. This chain joins TRBV7-9 and TRBJ2-3; D is uncertain. The CDR3 extends over 15 amino acids. V lost 5 bases to trimming and J lost 2 bases, with 14 bases between them. The germline V gene encodes CDR1 SEHNR and CDR2 FQNEAQ (reference sequence). CDR3 sequence reads: CASSPKAVITDTQYF. The CDR3 nucleotides are TGTGCCAGCAGCCCAAAAGCAGTGATCACAGATACGCAGTATTTT. Drawing the rest from reference TRBV7-9 and TRBJ2-3, the complete variable domain is DTGVSQNPRHKITKRGQNVTFRCDPISEHNRLYWYRQTLGQGPEFLTYFQNEAQLEKSRLLSDRFSAERPKGSFSTLEIQRTEQGDSAMYLCASSPKAVITDTQYFGPGTRLTVL.